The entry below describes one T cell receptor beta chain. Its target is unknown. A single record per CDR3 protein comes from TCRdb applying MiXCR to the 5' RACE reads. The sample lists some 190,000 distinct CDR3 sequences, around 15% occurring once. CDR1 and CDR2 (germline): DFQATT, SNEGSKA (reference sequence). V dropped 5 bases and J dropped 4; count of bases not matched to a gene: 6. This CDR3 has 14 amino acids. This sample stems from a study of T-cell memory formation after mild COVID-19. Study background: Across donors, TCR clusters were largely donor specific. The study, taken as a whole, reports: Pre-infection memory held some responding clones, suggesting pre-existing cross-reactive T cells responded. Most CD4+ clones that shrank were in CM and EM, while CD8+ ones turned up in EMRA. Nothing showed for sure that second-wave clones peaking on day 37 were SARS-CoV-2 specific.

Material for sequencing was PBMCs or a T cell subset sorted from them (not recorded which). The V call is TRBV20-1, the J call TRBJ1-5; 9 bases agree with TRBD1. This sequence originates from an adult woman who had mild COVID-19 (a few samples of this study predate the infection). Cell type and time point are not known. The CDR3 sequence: CSAPPGQGNQPQHF. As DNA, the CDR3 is TGCAGTGCTCCCCCGGGACAGGGAAATCAGCCCCAGCATTTT.